This record concerns one TCR beta chain sequence. Its antigen is undetermined. The sample comes from a study of cytomegalovirus exposure and HLA in healthy donors. The study, taken as a whole, reports: First-cohort TCR clusters were later found to tend to co-occur in the approximately 120 validation repertoires.

V dropped 2 bases and J dropped 4 bases, with 6 bases sitting between them. Germline CDR1 reads SGHTA; CDR2 reads FQGTGA. The CDR3 consists of 13 residues. The table came from immunoSEQ multiplex PCR; TCRdb's copy has only in-frame clones and leaves some out. This table holds about 330,000 clones, approximately 90% found once. Sequences were obtained from PBMCs. The origin of this receptor is a woman aged 18 to 35 in good health and CMV-seronegative. The V and J genes are TRBV7-3 and TRBJ2-1; D is undetermined. The CDR3: CASSLYQYNEQFF. CDR3 nucleotide sequence: TGTGCCAGCAGCTTATACCAGTACAATGAGCAGTTCTTC.